These 15 T cell receptor beta chains share one sample of origin, sequenced in a study of technical replicates of blood from several donors. Here immunoSEQ multiplex PCR was the method, and the copy in TCRdb shows in-frame clones only, minus some. The data show 60,000 to 95,000 clones, 91% seen once. Material for sequencing was T cells isolated from PBMCs. The source of these receptors is a human donor in good health. Some clones in this sample may be carry-over from other donors' samples.

The table lists this clone with a few counts. The chain couples TRBV4-1 to TRBJ2-7; the match to TRBD1 covers 8 bases. The CDR3 contains 14 residues. CDR1 MGHRA and CDR2 YSYEKL come from the germline V gene. J was trimmed by 4 bases and V by 1 base; bases with no gene match: 3. The CDR3 DNA sequence: TGCGCCAGCAGCCAAGTATACAGGGGGTACGAGCAGTACTTC. Protein sequence: CASSQVYRGYEQYF.

The rearrangement links TRBV4-1 to TRBJ2-1; 9 bases fit TRBD2. CDR3 length: 17 amino acids. CDR1 is MGHRA and CDR2 is YSYEKL in the germline V gene. The junction had 8 bases not matched to a gene; V was cut back by 3 bases and J by 2 bases. CDR3 nucleotide sequence: TGCGCCAGCAGCCAGAGACACCTAGCGGGAACCTACAATGAGCAGTTCTTC. Its translation is CASSQRHLAGTYNEQFF.

V and J are TRBV27 and TRBJ1-5; 10 nucleotides agree with TRBD1. The CDR3 runs to 14 residues. Germline V gene sequence: CDR1 MNHEY, CDR2 SMNVEV (reference sequence). J was trimmed by 4 bases and V by 5 bases; bases with no gene match: 2. CDR3 nucleotides: TGTGCCAGCAGTCCGGACAGGGGGAATCAGCCCCAGCATTTT. This sequence encodes CASSPDRGNQPQHF.

This chain joins TRBV5-6 and TRBJ2-1; 16 nucleotides line up with TRBD2. The V gene end was trimmed by 4 bases and the J gene end by 3 bases; junction bases not matched to a gene: 4. The CDR3 consists of 17 residues. Looked up from germline, CDR1 is SGHDT and CDR2 is YYEEEE. The DNA for the CDR3 is TGTGCCAGCAGCAAGGGACTAGCGGGAGGGATCTACAATGAGCAGTTCTTC. It specifies CASSKGLAGGIYNEQFF.

The gene calls are TRBV25-1 and TRBJ1-3; tentative D call: TRBD1 (5 bases). Germline V gene lookup returns CDR1 MGHDK and CDR2 SYGVNS. V gave up 7 bases and J gave up 0 bases, with 13 bases separating them. CDR3 length: 15 residues. CDR3 residues: CASKPGGSSGNTIYF. In DNA form, the CDR3 reads TGTGCCAGCAAGCCGGGGGGGAGCTCTGGAAACACCATATATTTT.

The rearrangement uses TRBV6-5 and TRBJ2-7, with TRBD2 matching over 9 bases. Germline lookup yields CDR1 MNHEY and CDR2 SVGAGI. The CDR3 has 15 residues. J lost 7 bases, V lost 0 bases, and 7 bases had no gene match. The CDR3 loop is CASSYSLAGTREQYF. CDR3 DNA sequence: TGTGCCAGCAGTTACTCCCTAGCGGGGACCCGGGAGCAGTACTTC.

The V gene is TRBV9, the J gene TRBJ2-3, with TRBD2 matching over 8 bases. The germline CDR1 and CDR2 sequences are SGDLS and YYNGEE. With 0 bases clipped from V and 6 bases from J, the junction kept 18 bases outside the gene matches. This CDR3 has 19 residues. The CDR3 nucleotides read TGTGCCAGCAGCGTAGCGGAAGGAGTCTCGGGAGGGCCATTGGATACGCAGTATTTT. It translates to CASSVAEGVSGGPLDTQYF. Full variable domain (missing parts from reference TRBV9 and TRBJ2-3): DSGVTQTPKHLITATGQRVTLRCSPRSGDLSVYWYQQSLDQGLQFLIQYYNGEERAKGNILERFSAQQFPDLHSELNLSSLELGDSALYFCASSVAEGVSGGPLDTQYFGPGTRLTVL.

V gene TRBV2 combines with J gene TRBJ2-2, with 12 bases lining up with TRBD2. The CDR3 spans 15 residues. V lost 4 bases, J lost 7 bases, and 4 bases stayed unmatched. Germline CDR1 and CDR2: SNHLY and FYNNEI. The CDR3 DNA reads TGTGCCAGCAGTGTTCTAGCGGGGGGGAGCGGGGAGCTGTTTTTT. Residues: CASSVLAGGSGELFF.

V is TRBV10-2 and J is TRBJ2-5; 8 nucleotides agree with TRBD2. CDR1 is WSHSY, CDR2 SAAADI, per germline. The J segment lost 5 bases and the V segment lost 7 bases, leaving 6 bases of the junction unmatched. This CDR3 spans 13 amino acids. The CDR3 spells CASTDSGAETQYF. CDR3 in DNA: TGCGCCAGCACGGATAGCGGGGCGGAGACCCAGTACTTC.

The chain recombines TRBV29-1 with TRBJ2-2, with D possibly matching TRBD1 (5 bases). Germline assignment: CDR1 SQVTM and CDR2 ANQGSEA. This CDR3 has 12 residues. Trimming pared 4 bases from V and 7 bases from J, leaving 10 bases between. CDR3 DNA sequence: TGCAGCGTTGTTCAGGGAAACGGGGAGCTGTTTTTT. This translates into CSVVQGNGELFF.

The chain employs TRBV2 and TRBJ2-1; D unclear. The CDR3 is 12 residues long. Germline V gives CDR1 SNHLY, CDR2 FYNNEI. V was cut by 6 bases and J by 3 bases, with 6 bases left in between. This chain's CDR3 is CASRENYNEQFF. In nucleotides, the CDR3 is TGTGCCAGCAGGGAGAACTACAATGAGCAGTTCTTC.

The chain uses TRBV4-2 and TRBJ2-1, with 7 nucleotides matching TRBD2. The CDR3 length is 15 residues. CDR1 and CDR2 (germline): LGHNA, YNFKEQ. The trim removed 4 bases at V and 2 bases at J, leaving 5 bases unmatched. The DNA of the CDR3 is TGTGCCAGCAGCCTTCAGCGGGACCCCTACAATGAGCAGTTCTTC. Its translation is CASSLQRDPYNEQFF.

The rearrangement links TRBV14 to TRBJ2-1; 10 nucleotides agree with TRBD1. Germline V gene lookup returns CDR1 SGHDN and CDR2 FVKESK. The CDR3 covers 16 residues. V lost 1 base to trimming and J lost 3 bases; unmatched junction nucleotides: 3. In DNA form, the CDR3 reads TGTGCCAGCAGCCAAGGGCGGACAGGGGGCTACAATGAGCAGTTCTTC. Translation: CASSQGRTGGYNEQFF.

The chain links TRBV11-3 to TRBJ2-1; TRBD2 matches 12 bases. Germline V gives CDR1 SGHNT, CDR2 YENEEA. V shed 5 bases, J shed 7 bases, and the junction held 9 bases outside the gene matches. The CDR3 is 16 residues long. CDR3 sequence reads: CASSGPGLAGSNEQFF. The CDR3 nucleotides are TGTGCCAGCAGCGGGCCGGGACTAGCGGGCAGTAATGAGCAGTTCTTC.

The V gene is TRBV15, the J gene TRBJ1-1; D is ambiguous. This CDR3 has 14 residues. Germline lookup yields CDR1 LNHNV and CDR2 YYDKDF (reference sequence). Trimming removed 3 bases at V and 3 bases at J, with 11 bases between. CDR3 bases: TGTGCCACCAGCAGTATTCGGTCGTACACTGAAGCTTTCTTT. It translates to CATSSIRSYTEAFF. Complete variable domain (other parts from reference TRBV15 and TRBJ1-1): DAMVIQNPRYQVTQFGKPVTLSCSQTLNHNVMYWYQQKSSQAPKLLFHYYDKDFNNEADTPDNFQSRRPNTSFCFLDIRSPGLGDTAMYLCATSSIRSYTEAFFGQGTRLTVV.